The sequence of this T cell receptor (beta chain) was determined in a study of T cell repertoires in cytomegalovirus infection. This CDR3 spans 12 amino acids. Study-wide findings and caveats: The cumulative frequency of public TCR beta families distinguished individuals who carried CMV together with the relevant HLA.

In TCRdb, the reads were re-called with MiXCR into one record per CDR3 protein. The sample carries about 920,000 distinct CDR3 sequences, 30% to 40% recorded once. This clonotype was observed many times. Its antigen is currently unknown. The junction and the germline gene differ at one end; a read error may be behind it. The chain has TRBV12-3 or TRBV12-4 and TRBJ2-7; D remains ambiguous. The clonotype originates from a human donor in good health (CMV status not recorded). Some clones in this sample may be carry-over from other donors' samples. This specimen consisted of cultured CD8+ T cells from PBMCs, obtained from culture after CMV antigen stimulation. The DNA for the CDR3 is TGTGCCAGCAGCTTAGGCCGCTACGAGCAGTACTTC. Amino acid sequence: CASSLGRYEQYF.